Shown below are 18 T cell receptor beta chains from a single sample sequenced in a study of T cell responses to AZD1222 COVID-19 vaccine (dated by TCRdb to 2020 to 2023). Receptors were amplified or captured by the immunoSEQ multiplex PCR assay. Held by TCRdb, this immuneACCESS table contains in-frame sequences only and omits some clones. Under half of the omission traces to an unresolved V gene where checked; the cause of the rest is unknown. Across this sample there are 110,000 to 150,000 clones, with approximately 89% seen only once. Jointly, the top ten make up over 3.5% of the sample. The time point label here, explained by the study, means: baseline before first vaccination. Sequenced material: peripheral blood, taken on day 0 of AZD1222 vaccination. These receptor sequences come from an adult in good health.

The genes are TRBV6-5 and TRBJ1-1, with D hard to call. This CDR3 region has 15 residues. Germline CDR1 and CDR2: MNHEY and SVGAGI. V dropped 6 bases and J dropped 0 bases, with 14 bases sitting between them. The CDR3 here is CASSLPTGLNTEAFF. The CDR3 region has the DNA TGTGCCAGCAGCCTCCCGACGGGGTTGAACACTGAAGCTTTCTTT.

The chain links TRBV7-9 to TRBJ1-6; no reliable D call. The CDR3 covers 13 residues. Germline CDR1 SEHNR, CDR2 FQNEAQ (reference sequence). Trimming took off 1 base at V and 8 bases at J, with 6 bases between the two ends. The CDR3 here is CASSLVLDSPLHF. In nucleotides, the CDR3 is TGTGCCAGCAGCTTAGTCCTAGATTCACCCCTCCACTTT.

CDR3 DNA: TGTGCCAGCAGCTTGGCGGCTGCCGGGGAGCTGTTTTTT. Its translation is CASSLAAAGELFF. The rearrangement links TRBV5-6 to TRBJ2-2, with D uncertain. Germline CDR1 SGHDT, CDR2 YYEEEE. The length of the CDR3 is 13 residues. Trimming cost V 0 bases and J 6 bases, with 6 bases left between them.

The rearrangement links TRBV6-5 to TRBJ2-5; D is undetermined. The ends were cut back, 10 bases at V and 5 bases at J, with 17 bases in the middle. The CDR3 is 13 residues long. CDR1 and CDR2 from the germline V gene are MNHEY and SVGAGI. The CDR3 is CATRSLVRETQYF. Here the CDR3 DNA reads TGTGCCACCCGAAGCTTGGTGAGGGAGACCCAGTACTTC.

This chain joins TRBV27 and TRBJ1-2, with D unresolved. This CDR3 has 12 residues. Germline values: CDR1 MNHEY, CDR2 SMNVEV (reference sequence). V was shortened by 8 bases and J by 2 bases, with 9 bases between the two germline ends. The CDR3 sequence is CASGNRNYGYTF. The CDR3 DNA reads TGTGCCAGCGGTAACCGAAACTATGGCTACACCTTC.

Written as DNA, the CDR3 is TGTGCCAGCAGCCACTTGGGGGGCAATCAGCCCCAGCATTTT. It specifies CASSHLGGNQPQHF. The genes are TRBV14 and TRBJ1-5, with D possibly being TRBD1 (5 bases). V was shortened by 3 bases and J by 2 bases, with 8 bases between the two germline ends. Germline assignment: CDR1 SGHDN and CDR2 FVKESK. CDR3 length equals 14 residues.

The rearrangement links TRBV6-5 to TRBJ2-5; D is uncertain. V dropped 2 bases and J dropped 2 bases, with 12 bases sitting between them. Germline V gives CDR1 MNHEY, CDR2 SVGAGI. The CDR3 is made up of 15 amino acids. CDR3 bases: TGTGCCAGCAGTTACGGGCAGCCCAGACAAGAGACCCAGTACTTC. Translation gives CASSYGQPRQETQYF.

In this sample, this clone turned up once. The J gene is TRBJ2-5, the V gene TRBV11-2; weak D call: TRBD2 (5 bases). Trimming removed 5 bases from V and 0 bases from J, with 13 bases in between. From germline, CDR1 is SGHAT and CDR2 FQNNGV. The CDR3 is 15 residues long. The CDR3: CASSPLDYYQETQYF. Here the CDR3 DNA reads TGTGCCAGCAGCCCCCTCGACTATTACCAAGAGACCCAGTACTTC.

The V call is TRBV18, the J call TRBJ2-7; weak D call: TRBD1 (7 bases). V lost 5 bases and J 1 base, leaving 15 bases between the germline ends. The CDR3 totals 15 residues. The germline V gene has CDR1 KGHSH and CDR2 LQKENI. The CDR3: CASSTGGDRSYEQYF. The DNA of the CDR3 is TGTGCCAGCTCAACGGGCGGGGACAGATCCTACGAGCAGTACTTC. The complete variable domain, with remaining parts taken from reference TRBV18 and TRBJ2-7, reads NAGVMQNPRHLVRRRGQEARLRCSPMKGHSHVYWYRQLPEEGLKFMVYLQKENIIDESGMPKERFSAEFPKEGPSILRIQQVVRGDSAAYFCASSTGGDRSYEQYFGPGTRLTVT.

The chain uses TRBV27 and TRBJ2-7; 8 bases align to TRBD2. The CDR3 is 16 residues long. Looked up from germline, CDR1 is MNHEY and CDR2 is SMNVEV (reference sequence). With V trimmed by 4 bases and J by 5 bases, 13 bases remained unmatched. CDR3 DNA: TGTGCCAGCAGTTCCAACCCGACTAGCGTTCGAAACGAGCAGTACTTC. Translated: CASSSNPTSVRNEQYF.

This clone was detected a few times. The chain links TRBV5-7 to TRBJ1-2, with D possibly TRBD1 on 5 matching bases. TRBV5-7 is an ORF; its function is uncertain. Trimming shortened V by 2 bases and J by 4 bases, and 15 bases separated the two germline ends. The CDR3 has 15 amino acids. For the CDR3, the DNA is TGTGCCAGCAGCTTACCAAGTGTGGGACTCTATGGCTACACCTTC. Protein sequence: CASSLPSVGLYGYTF.

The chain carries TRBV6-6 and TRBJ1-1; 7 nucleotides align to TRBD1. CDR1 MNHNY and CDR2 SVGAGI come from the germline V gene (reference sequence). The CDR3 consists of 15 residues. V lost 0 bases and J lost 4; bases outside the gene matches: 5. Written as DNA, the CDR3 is TGTGCCAGCAGTTACTCACTACAGGGGAGCACTGAAGCTTTCTTT. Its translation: CASSYSLQGSTEAFF.

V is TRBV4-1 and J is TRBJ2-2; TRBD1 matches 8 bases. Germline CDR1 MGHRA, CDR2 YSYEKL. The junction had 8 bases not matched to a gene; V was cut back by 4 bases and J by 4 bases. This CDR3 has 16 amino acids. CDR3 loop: CASSRSAGTGTGELFF. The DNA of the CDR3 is TGCGCCAGCAGCCGAAGTGCCGGGACAGGCACCGGGGAGCTGTTTTTT.

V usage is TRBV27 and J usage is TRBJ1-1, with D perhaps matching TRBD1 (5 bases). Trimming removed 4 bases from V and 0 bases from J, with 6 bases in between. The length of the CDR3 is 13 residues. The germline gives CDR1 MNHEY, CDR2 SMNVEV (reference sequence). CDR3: CASSSQVNTEAFF. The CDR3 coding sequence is TGTGCCAGCAGTTCACAGGTGAACACTGAAGCTTTCTTT.

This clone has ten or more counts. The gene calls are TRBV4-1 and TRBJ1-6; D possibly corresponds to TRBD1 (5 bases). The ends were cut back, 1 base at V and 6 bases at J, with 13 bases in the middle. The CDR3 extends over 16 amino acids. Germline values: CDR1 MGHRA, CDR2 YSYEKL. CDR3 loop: CASSQGGLIVNSPLHF. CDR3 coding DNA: TGCGCCAGCAGCCAAGGGGGCCTTATAGTTAATTCACCCCTCCACTTT.

CDR3 DNA sequence: TGTGCCAGCAGTGAAATTCCTCCACAGCATTTT. The encoded protein is CASSEIPPQHF. V usage is TRBV6-1 and J usage is TRBJ1-5; no clear D gene. Germline CDR1 and CDR2: MNHNS and SASEGT. V was shortened by 2 bases and J by 13 bases, with 9 bases between the two germline ends. The CDR3 runs to 11 residues.

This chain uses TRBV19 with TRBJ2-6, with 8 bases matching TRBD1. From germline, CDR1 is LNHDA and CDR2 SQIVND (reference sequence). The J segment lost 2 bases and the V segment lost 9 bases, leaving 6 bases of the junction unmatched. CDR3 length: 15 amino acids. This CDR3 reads CASLRQGTGANVLTF. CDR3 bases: TGTGCCAGCCTGAGACAGGGGACTGGGGCCAACGTCCTGACTTTC. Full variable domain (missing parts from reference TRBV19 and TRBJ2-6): DGGITQSPKYLFRKEGQNVTLSCEQNLNHDAMYWYRQDPGQGLRLIYYSQIVNDFQKGDIAEGYSVSREKKESFPLTVTSAQKNPTAFYLCASLRQGTGANVLTFGAGSRLTVL.

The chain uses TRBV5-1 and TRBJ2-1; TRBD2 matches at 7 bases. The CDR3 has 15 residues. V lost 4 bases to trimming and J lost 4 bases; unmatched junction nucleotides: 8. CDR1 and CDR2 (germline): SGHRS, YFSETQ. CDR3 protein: CASSTIGEGYNEQFF. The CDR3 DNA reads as TGCGCCAGCAGCACTATCGGGGAGGGGTACAATGAGCAGTTCTTC.